These T cell receptor beta chains were read from a single sample in a study of shared clonotypes between healthy human individuals. TCRdb keeps only in-frame clones here, not all; method: immunoSEQ multiplex PCR. Counted here are some 480,000 clones, around 80% occurring once; the ten biggest clones make up 9.5% to 15%. Sequenced material: PBMCs. The receptors were gathered from a woman in her thirties or forties in good health. Some clones in this sample may be carry-over from other donors' samples. CDR3s include the opening cysteine and the closing phenylalanine or tryptophan. The order of the fields is D gene, clone size, V gene, J gene, CDR3 DNA, CDR3 protein. D genes are given only for firm matches. Some rows have no size entry. The others give once, few or many, or a class for an expanded clone.

D gene: -; clone size: -; V gene: TRBV5-4; J gene: TRBJ1-2; CDR3 DNA: TGTGCCAGCAGCCCTGACATGGTCTATGGCTACACCTTC; CDR3 protein: CASSPDMVYGYTF
D gene: TRBD1; clone size: -; V gene: TRBV2; J gene: TRBJ2-7; CDR3 DNA: TGTGCCAGCAGGCCCGGGACAGGGTTCTACGAGCAGTACTTC; CDR3 protein: CASRPGTGFYEQYF
D gene: -; clone size: -; V gene: TRBV4-3; J gene: TRBJ2-1; CDR3 DNA: TGCGCCAGCAGCCAAGTACTGAGCTCCTACAATGAGCAGTTCTTC; CDR3 protein: CASSQVLSSYNEQFF
D gene: -; clone size: few; V gene: TRBV6-1; J gene: TRBJ1-5; CDR3 DNA: TGTGCCAGCAGTGATGAGGGGTTAGGATACCAGCCCCAGCATTTT; CDR3 protein: CASSDEGLGYQPQHF
D gene: -; clone size: -; V gene: TRBV27; J gene: TRBJ2-1; CDR3 DNA: TGTGCCAGCAGGGACAGTGACTCCTACAATGAGCAGTTCTTC; CDR3 protein: CASRDSDSYNEQFF
D gene: -; clone size: -; V gene: TRBV2; J gene: TRBJ1-5; CDR3 DNA: TGTGCCAGCAGTGTTACGGGGAATCAGCCCCAGCATTTT; CDR3 protein: CASSVTGNQPQHF
D gene: -; clone size: -; V gene: TRBV5-1; J gene: TRBJ2-5; CDR3 DNA: TGCGCCAGCAGCTGGGGGACTCCTTCCTCCTACGGGGAGACCCAGTACTTC; CDR3 protein: CASSWGTPSSYGETQYF
D gene: -; clone size: -; V gene: TRBV29-1; J gene: TRBJ2-3; CDR3 DNA: TGCAGCGTTGAAGGGGTAGCGGATACTAGCACAGATACGCAGTATTTT; CDR3 protein: CSVEGVADTSTDTQYF
D gene: -; clone size: -; V gene: TRBV6-5; J gene: TRBJ2-5; CDR3 DNA: TGTGCCAGCAGTTACTCGAGGGAGACCCAGTACTTC; CDR3 protein: CASSYSRETQYF
D gene: TRBD2; clone size: -; V gene: TRBV30; J gene: TRBJ2-2; CDR3 DNA: TGTGCCAGTGAGCGGGAGGGCTGCCGGGAGCTGTTTTTT; CDR3 protein: CASEREGCRELFF